The 11 T cell receptor beta chains presented below share a single source sample, sequenced in a study of cytomegalovirus exposure and HLA in healthy donors. 60 Vbeta and 13 Jbeta primers were used in PCR. Profiled with immunoSEQ multiplex PCR; TCRdb holds only in-frame clones, not every one. The table records 100,000 to 150,000 clones, 74% of them present only once. Sequenced input: PBMCs. These receptors originate from a male donor in good health and CMV-seronegative.

V and J are TRBV6-1 and TRBJ2-1; a possible D gene is TRBD1 (6 bases). Germline CDR1 is MNHNS and CDR2 is SASEGT. The CDR3 runs to 14 residues. The V gene lost 0 bases and the J gene lost 9 bases, with 12 bases spanning the gap. CDR3 protein: CASSEAPGGSEQFF. The CDR3 DNA is TGTGCCAGCAGTGAAGCGCCTGGGGGCAGTGAGCAGTTCTTC.

The genes are TRBV18 and TRBJ2-2; TRBD1 agrees at 9 bases. Germline lookup yields CDR1 KGHSH and CDR2 LQKENI. The CDR3 loop spans 17 amino acids. Trimming cost V 2 bases and J 3 bases; bases outside gene matches: 7. The CDR3 bases are TGTGCCAGCTCACCAACCCGGGACAGGGCAGACACCGGGGAGCTGTTTTTT. Its protein is CASSPTRDRADTGELFF. The whole variable domain, remainder taken from reference TRBV18 and TRBJ2-2, is NAGVMQNPRHLVRRRGQEARLRCSPMKGHSHVYWYRQLPEEGLKFMVYLQKENIIDESGMPKERFSAEFPKEGPSILRIQQVVRGDSAAYFCASSPTRDRADTGELFFGEGSRLTVL.

This sequence joins TRBV11-3 and TRBJ2-5; a possible D gene is TRBD2 (6 bases). The CDR3 covers 13 residues. V gave up 5 bases and J gave up 5 bases, with 12 bases separating them. Per the germline V gene, CDR1 is SGHNT and CDR2 is YENEEA. The CDR3 coding sequence is TGTGCCAGCAGCGTCGGGACTTGGGAGACCCAGTACTTC. Translation: CASSVGTWETQYF.

The J gene is TRBJ1-2, the V gene TRBV4-3, with D possibly being TRBD1 (5 bases). The CDR3 has 15 residues. Germline lookup yields CDR1 LGHNA and CDR2 YSLEER. Trimming took 0 bases from V and 6 from J, leaving 14 bases between them. The CDR3 here is CASSQDSGLLNGYTF. DNA of the CDR3: TGCGCCAGCAGCCAAGACTCGGGACTGCTAAATGGCTACACCTTC.

The rearrangement joins TRBV27 to TRBJ1-2; D uncertain. The CDR3 totals 14 residues. Trimming removed 4 bases from V and 4 bases from J, with 13 bases in between. CDR1 and CDR2 (germline): MNHEY, SMNVEV (reference sequence). In DNA form, the CDR3 reads TGTGCCAGCAGTTCTTCCGGTGGTGTCTATGGCTACACCTTC. Protein: CASSSSGGVYGYTF.

This clone was recorded a few times. The genes are TRBV6-1 and TRBJ2-2; D is undetermined. The CDR3 is made up of 13 amino acids. CDR1 is MNHNS and CDR2 is SASEGT in the germline V gene. V lost 3 bases, J lost 5 bases, and 7 bases lay in between. The CDR3 region has the DNA TGTGCCAGCAGTGAGCGTTGGACCGGGGAGCTGTTTTTT. Its translation is CASSERWTGELFF.

This clone was seen a few times. The V call is TRBV28, the J call TRBJ2-5, with 9 bases that match TRBD1. V dropped 6 bases and J dropped 4; count of bases not matched to a gene: 9. Germline V gene lookup returns CDR1 MDHEN and CDR2 SYDVKM. The CDR3 runs to 15 residues. The DNA for the CDR3 is TGTGCCAGCAGACCAAGGGACAGGGCTCCAGAGACCCAGTACTTC. Residues: CASRPRDRAPETQYF.

The chain couples TRBV5-1 to TRBJ1-3; D unresolved. There are 16 residues in the CDR3. Germline V gene sequence: CDR1 SGHRS, CDR2 YFSETQ. V lost 0 bases, J lost 1 base, and 11 bases lay in between. The CDR3 sequence: CASSLGATASGNTIYF. The CDR3 DNA is TGCGCCAGCAGCTTGGGAGCCACCGCGTCTGGAAACACCATATATTTT.

The chain uses TRBV11-1 and TRBJ2-2; the match to TRBD2 covers 7 bases. The CDR3 runs to 15 residues. V shed 2 bases, J shed 2 bases, and the junction held 2 bases outside the gene matches. The V gene's germline CDR1 is SGHAT and CDR2 FQDESV (reference sequence). The CDR3 DNA is TGTGCCAGCAGCTTACAAGCGGGAAACACCGGGGAGCTGTTTTTT. Its protein is CASSLQAGNTGELFF.

A single count supports this clone. The chain carries TRBV10-2 and TRBJ1-1; 7 positions agree with TRBD1. The V and J ends lost 6 bases and 3 bases, in that order; junction bases with no gene match: 1. Germline V CDR1 and CDR2: WSHSY, SAAADI. The CDR3 runs to 12 residues. The CDR3 protein is CASRGGYTEAFF. The CDR3 DNA is TGCGCCAGCAGAGGGGGCTACACTGAAGCTTTCTTT.

This clone has a single count. This chain uses TRBV5-5 with TRBJ2-7, with D possibly TRBD1 on 6 matching bases. Germline loops: CDR1 SGHKS, CDR2 YYEKEE (reference sequence). The CDR3 is 14 amino acids. Between the trimmed V and J ends, which lost 5 bases and 6 bases, there was a span of 18 bases. The CDR3 reads CASSRLAGVGEQYF. The CDR3 DNA sequence: TGTGCCAGCAGTCGTCTAGCAGGGGTTGGCGAGCAGTACTTC.